A single sample is the source of the 18 T cell receptor beta chains below, sequenced in a study of cytomegalovirus exposure and HLA in healthy donors. The primer mix had 60 Vbeta and 13 Jbeta primers. The repertoire was sequenced with immunoSEQ multiplex PCR; TCRdb's copy has only in-frame clones and lacks some. The sample lists over 100,000 clones; approximately 87% were seen once. The specimen was PBMCs. All receptors come from a woman aged 25 to 39 in good health and CMV-seronegative.

This chain uses TRBV13 with TRBJ2-5; D gene ambiguous. V shed 0 bases and J shed 4 bases, with 6 bases lying between them. This CDR3 spans 13 amino acids. Germline values: CDR1 PRHDT, CDR2 FYEKMQ (reference sequence). The CDR3: CASSLGLAETQYF. CDR3 nucleotide sequence: TGTGCCAGCAGCTTAGGACTTGCAGAGACCCAGTACTTC. The variable domain in full, with the rest retrieved from reference TRBV13 and TRBJ2-5, is AAGVIQSPRHLIKEKRETATLKCYPIPRHDTVYWYQQGPGQDPQFLISFYEKMQSDKGSIPDRFSAQQFSDYHSELNMSSLELGDSALYFCASSLGLAETQYFGPGTRLLVL.

This chain uses TRBV29-1 with TRBJ1-5; the match to TRBD1 covers 7 bases. Germline V gives CDR1 SQVTM, CDR2 ANQGSEA. This CDR3 is 13 amino acids long. Germline trimming cut 4 bases from V and 3 bases from J; bases unmatched to any gene: 3. CDR3 in amino acids: CSVGQGNNQPQHF. The DNA of the CDR3 is TGCAGCGTTGGACAGGGAAACAATCAGCCCCAGCATTTT.

V usage is TRBV28 and J usage is TRBJ2-1, with D possibly matching TRBD1 (7 bases). The V end was cut by 3 bases, the J end by 6 bases, with 15 bases between. The CDR3 is 15 amino acids. CDR1 MDHEN and CDR2 SYDVKM come from the germline V gene. CDR3 in amino acids: CASSLARGAPNEQFF. CDR3 coding DNA: TGTGCCAGCAGTTTGGCCAGGGGGGCCCCCAATGAGCAGTTCTTC. Supplemented by reference TRBV28 and TRBJ2-1, the full variable domain reads DVKVTQSSRYLVKRTGEKVFLECVQDMDHENMFWYRQDPGLGLRLIYFSYDVKMKEKGDIPEGYSVSREKKERFSLILESASTNQTSMYLCASSLARGAPNEQFFGPGTRLTVL.

V usage is TRBV27 and J usage is TRBJ2-2, with 7 bases aligning to TRBD2. V lost 2 bases to trimming and J lost 0 bases; unmatched junction nucleotides: 6. Per germline, CDR1 MNHEY and CDR2 SMNVEV (reference sequence). The CDR3 is 17 amino acids. The CDR3 reads CASSLTGGHSNTGELFF. DNA for the CDR3: TGTGCCAGCAGTTTAACGGGAGGTCATTCGAACACCGGGGAGCTGTTTTTT.

The chain has TRBV18 and TRBJ1-3; D is undetermined. Germline V gene data show CDR1 as KGHSH and CDR2 as LQKENI. The length of the CDR3 is 15 residues. With 3 bases removed from V and 3 bases from J, the gap between germline ends came to 12 bases. For the CDR3, the DNA is TGTGCCAGCTCACCGGGCGTAAATCATGGAAACACCATATATTTT. This gives the protein CASSPGVNHGNTIYF.

This rearrangement joins TRBV7-8 to TRBJ2-1, with 7 bases identical to TRBD2. V shed 5 bases and J 4 bases; nucleotides not matched to a gene: 8. The germline V gene encodes CDR1 SGHVS and CDR2 FQNEAQ. CDR3 length: 15 residues. The CDR3 protein is CASSNRDYMYNEQFF. For the CDR3, the DNA is TGTGCCAGCAGCAACCGGGACTACATGTACAATGAGCAGTTCTTC.

The chain joins TRBV7-2 to TRBJ2-2; TRBD2 matches 13 bases. Trimming removed 4 bases from V and 6 bases from J; junction bases left unmatched: 8. Germline CDR1 reads SGHTA; CDR2 reads FQGNSA. The CDR3 has 17 amino acids. The CDR3 sequence: CASSYGLAGAGPGELFF. As DNA, the CDR3 is TGTGCCAGCAGCTATGGACTAGCGGGAGCGGGTCCCGGGGAGCTGTTTTTT.

The V gene is TRBV4-3, the J gene TRBJ2-3; D might be TRBD1 (6 bases). The CDR3 is 17 residues long. CDR1 and CDR2 (germline): LGHNA, YSLEER. Trimming stripped 3 bases from V and 0 bases from J, with 16 bases between. The CDR3 DNA follows: TGCGCCAGCAGCCAGGGTATGGGGACAACTAGCACAGATACGCAGTATTTT. Translation: CASSQGMGTTSTDTQYF.

The rearrangement links TRBV19 to TRBJ2-7; D might be TRBD1 (5 bases). CDR1 LNHDA and CDR2 SQIVND come from the germline V gene (reference sequence). The germline V and J ends were trimmed by 6 bases and 1 base, with 16 bases remaining between them. The CDR3 is 15 residues long. This CDR3 reads CASSLGPDSSYEQYF. DNA of the CDR3: TGTGCCAGTAGCCTAGGCCCAGACAGTTCCTACGAGCAGTACTTC. The full variable domain, with the rest looked up from reference TRBV19 and TRBJ2-7, is DGGITQSPKYLFRKEGQNVTLSCEQNLNHDAMYWYRQDPGQGLRLIYYSQIVNDFQKGDIAEGYSVSREKKESFPLTVTSAQKNPTAFYLCASSLGPDSSYEQYFGPGTRLTVT.

The chain is built from TRBV7-9 and TRBJ1-4; weak D call: TRBD1 (5 bases). The CDR3 totals 14 residues. Trimming removed 6 bases from V and 3 bases from J, with 11 bases in between. Germline CDR1 reads SEHNR; CDR2 reads FQNEAQ (reference sequence). DNA of the CDR3: TGTGCCAGCAGGGGGGACTCCTCTAATGAAAAACTGTTTTTT. This codes for CASRGDSSNEKLFF.

The rearrangement links TRBV5-1 to TRBJ2-3; no firm D call. Germline-derived CDR1 and CDR2 are SGHRS and YFSETQ. This CDR3 is 17 amino acids long. The ends were cut back, 3 bases at V and 1 base at J, with 18 bases in the middle. CDR3 residues: CASSSLDSYYGTDTQYF. CDR3 bases: TGCGCCAGCAGCTCCCTAGACTCCTACTATGGCACAGATACGCAGTATTTT.

The rearrangement joins TRBV27 to TRBJ1-5, with TRBD1 identical over 9 bases. This CDR3 region has 15 residues. With 2 bases clipped from V and 7 bases from J, the junction kept 6 bases outside the gene matches. From germline, CDR1 is MNHEY and CDR2 SMNVEV (reference sequence). CDR3 residues: CASSLGQGLAQPQHF. The CDR3 DNA follows: TGTGCCAGCAGTTTAGGACAGGGGTTAGCCCAGCCCCAGCATTTT.

This chain uses TRBV7-3 with TRBJ2-5; 8 bases are a match to TRBD1. This CDR3 has 17 residues. V gave up 5 bases and J gave up 7 bases; unmatched junction bases: 18. CDR1 and CDR2 (germline): SGHTA, FQGTGA. Here the CDR3 DNA reads TGTGCCAGCAGCCCCTTCGTTTCAGGACAGGGAGTGGGGACCCAGTACTTC. The encoded protein is CASSPFVSGQGVGTQYF.

This sequence joins TRBV13 and TRBJ1-1; 7 bases map to TRBD1. V shed 7 bases, J shed 5 bases, and the junction held 10 bases outside the gene matches. The CDR3 consists of 14 residues. Germline CDR1 is PRHDT and CDR2 is FYEKMQ (reference sequence). Here the CDR3 reads CASTFRRGWTEAFF. The CDR3 DNA sequence: TGTGCCAGCACCTTCCGCAGGGGGTGGACTGAAGCTTTCTTT.

The chain uses TRBV18 and TRBJ1-5; perhaps TRBD1 as D (5 bases). Between the trimmed V and J ends, which lost 4 bases and 2 bases, there was a span of 15 bases. CDR1 KGHSH and CDR2 LQKENI come from the germline V gene. This CDR3 region has 16 residues. The CDR3 loop is CASSLRQGEGNQPQHF. The CDR3 DNA reads TGTGCCAGCTCACTTCGGCAAGGGGAGGGCAATCAGCCCCAGCATTTT.

This chain connects TRBV7-9 to TRBJ2-3; D is uncertain. Trimming pared 5 bases from V and 4 bases from J, leaving 13 bases between. The CDR3 contains 14 residues. The V gene's germline CDR1 is SEHNR and CDR2 FQNEAQ (reference sequence). The CDR3 nucleotides are TGTGCCAGCAGCCCACGGAAACAGTCAGATACGCAGTATTTT. Encoded protein: CASSPRKQSDTQYF.

On this clone: Different DNA sequences within this sample yield the same CDR3. J is TRBJ1-6 and V is TRBV27; no clear D gene. Germline V gene lookup returns CDR1 MNHEY and CDR2 SMNVEV (reference sequence). CDR3 length: 15 residues. The V and J ends lost 6 bases and 0 bases respectively, with 9 bases between them. The CDR3 sequence is CASRSLSSYNSPLHF. In DNA form, the CDR3 reads TGTGCCAGCAGATCATTGAGCTCCTATAATTCACCCCTCCACTTT.

This chain uses TRBV2 with TRBJ2-7, with TRBD2 matching over 9 bases. Looked up from germline, CDR1 is SNHLY and CDR2 is FYNNEI. V was clipped by 3 bases and J by 4 bases; unmatched bases: 7. This CDR3 has 15 residues. The CDR3 spells CASSEASGGIYEQYF. As DNA, the CDR3 is TGTGCCAGCAGTGAGGCCAGCGGGGGGATTTACGAGCAGTACTTC.